Here is one TCR beta chain with its context. The antigen is unknown. The sample comes from a study of T cell responses to AZD1222 COVID-19 vaccine. Some clones are missing from TCRdb's copy, which holds only in-frame ones; the method was immunoSEQ multiplex PCR. The table records 110,000 or so clones, just over 85% of them present only once. Notes on the study in general: Regions 160-218 and 743-854 dominated among vaccine-associated CD4 TCRs spanning spike. Repertoires were collected only later (after the peak T cell response had occurred).

Pooling was applied to second doses at about 4 or about 12 weeks. The CDR3 is 13 residues long. V lost 5 bases and J lost 4, with 9 bases in between. Germline V CDR1 and CDR2: SGHTA, FQGNSA. This receptor was obtained from an adult who received the AZD1222 COVID-19 vaccine. V gene TRBV7-2 combines with J gene TRBJ1-3; D not certain. The material sequenced was peripheral blood, taken 28 days after the second AZD1222 dose. The CDR3 region is CASSAPNGNTIYF. CDR3 nucleotides: TGTGCCAGCAGCGCACCGAACGGAAACACCATATATTTT.